This TCR beta chain was sequenced during a study of beta chain features in type 1 diabetes. The sequenced template was cDNA made from the entire isolated RNA. Assay used: immunoSEQ multiplex PCR; TCRdb lists only in-frame clones, some missing. Of more than 350,000 clones in the sample, more than 9.5% are singletons; the top ten hold 0.035% to 0.05%. With respect to this clone: Its antigen is currently unknown.

The ends were cut back, 1 base at V and 2 bases at J, with 9 bases in the middle. CDR1 and CDR2 (germline): SGHTA, FQGNSA. CDR3 length equals 14 residues. Study-wide results and caveats: There was a moderate but significant shortening of TCRB CDR3s in all four CD4+ subsets of Type 1 diabetes patients. Sequencing from cDNA could over-represent high-TCR-expressing cells.

The TCR comes from a woman aged 18 to 35 in good health. Material for sequencing was naive CD4+ T cells from blood. The V and J genes are TRBV7-2 and TRBJ2-7, with D uncertain. CDR3 amino acids: CASSLGGRPYEQYF. CDR3 in DNA: TGTGCCAGCAGCTTAGGAGGACGGCCCTACGAGCAGTACTTC.